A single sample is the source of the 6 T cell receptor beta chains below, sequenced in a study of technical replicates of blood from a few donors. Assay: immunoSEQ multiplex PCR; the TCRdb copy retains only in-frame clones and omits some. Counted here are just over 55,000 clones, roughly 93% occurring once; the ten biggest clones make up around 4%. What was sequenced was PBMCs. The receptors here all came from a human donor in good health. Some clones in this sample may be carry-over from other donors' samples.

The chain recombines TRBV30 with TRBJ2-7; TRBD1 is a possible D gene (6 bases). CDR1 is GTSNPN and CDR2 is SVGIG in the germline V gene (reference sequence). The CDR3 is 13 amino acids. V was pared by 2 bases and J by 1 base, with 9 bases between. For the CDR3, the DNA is TGTGCCTGGAGTTCCGGACAGTCCTACGAGCAGTACTTC. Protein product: CAWSSGQSYEQYF.

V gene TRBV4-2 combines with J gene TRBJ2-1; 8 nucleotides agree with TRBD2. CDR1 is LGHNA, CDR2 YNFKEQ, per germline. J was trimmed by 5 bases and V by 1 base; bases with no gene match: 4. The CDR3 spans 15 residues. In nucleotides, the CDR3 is TGTGCCAGCAGCCAAGGTCGGGGGGGCGACAATGAGCAGTTCTTC. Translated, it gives CASSQGRGGDNEQFF.

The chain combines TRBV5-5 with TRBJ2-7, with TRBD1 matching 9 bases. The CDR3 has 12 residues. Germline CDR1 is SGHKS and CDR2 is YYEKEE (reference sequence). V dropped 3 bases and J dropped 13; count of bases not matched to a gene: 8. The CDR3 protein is CASSYPGQGEYF. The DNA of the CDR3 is TGTGCCAGCAGCTATCCGGGACAGGGAGAATACTTC.

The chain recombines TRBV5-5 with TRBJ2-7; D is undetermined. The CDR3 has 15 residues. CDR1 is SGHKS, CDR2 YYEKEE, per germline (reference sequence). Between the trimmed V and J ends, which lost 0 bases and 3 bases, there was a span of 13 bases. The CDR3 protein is CASSLGGVRRYEQYF. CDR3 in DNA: TGTGCCAGCAGCTTGGGCGGAGTCAGACGCTACGAGCAGTACTTC. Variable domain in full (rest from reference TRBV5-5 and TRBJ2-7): DAGVTQSPTHLIKTRGQQVTLRCSPISGHKSVSWYQQVLGQGPQFIFQYYEKEERGRGNFPDRFSARQFPNYSSELNVNALLLGDSALYLCASSLGGVRRYEQYFGPGTRLTVT.

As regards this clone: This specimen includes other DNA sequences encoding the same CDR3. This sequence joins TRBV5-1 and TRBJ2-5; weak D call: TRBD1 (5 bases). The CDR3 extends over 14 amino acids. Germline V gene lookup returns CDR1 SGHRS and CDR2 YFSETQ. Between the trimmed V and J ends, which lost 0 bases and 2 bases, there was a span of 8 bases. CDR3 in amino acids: CASSLGGGQETQYF. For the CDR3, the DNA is TGCGCCAGCAGCTTGGGGGGCGGACAAGAGACCCAGTACTTC. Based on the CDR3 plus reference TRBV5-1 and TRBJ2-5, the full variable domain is KAGVTQTPRYLIKTRGQQVTLSCSPISGHRSVSWYQQTPGQGLQFLFEYFSETQRNKGNFPGRFSGRQFSNSRSEMNVSTLELGDSALYLCASSLGGGQETQYFGPGTRLLVL.

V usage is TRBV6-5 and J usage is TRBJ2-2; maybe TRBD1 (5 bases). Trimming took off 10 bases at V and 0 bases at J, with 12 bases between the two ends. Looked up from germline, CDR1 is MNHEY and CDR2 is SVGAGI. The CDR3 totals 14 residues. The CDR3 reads CAIRKGSNTGELFF. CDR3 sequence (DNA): TGTGCCATACGGAAGGGGTCGAACACCGGGGAGCTGTTTTTT.